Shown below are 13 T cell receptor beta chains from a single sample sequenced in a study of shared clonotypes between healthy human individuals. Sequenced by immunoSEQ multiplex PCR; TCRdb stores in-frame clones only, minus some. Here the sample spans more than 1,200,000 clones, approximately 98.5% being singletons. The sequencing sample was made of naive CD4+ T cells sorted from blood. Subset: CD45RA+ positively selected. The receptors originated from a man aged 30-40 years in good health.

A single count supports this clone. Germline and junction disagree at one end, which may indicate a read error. The CDR3 bases are TGTGCCAGCAGCTTAGCGGCCCAACAGACCCAGTACTTC. Its protein is CASSLAAQQTQYF. This chain links TRBV7-8 with TRBJ2-5; no definite D call. This CDR3 comprises 13 residues. Per the germline V gene, CDR1 is SGHVS and CDR2 is FQNEAQ.

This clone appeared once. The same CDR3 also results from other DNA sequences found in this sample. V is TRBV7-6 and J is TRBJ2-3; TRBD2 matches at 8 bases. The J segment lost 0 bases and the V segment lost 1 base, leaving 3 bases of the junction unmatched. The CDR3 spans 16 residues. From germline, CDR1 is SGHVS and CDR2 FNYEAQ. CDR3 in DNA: TGTGCCAGCAGCTTAGGGGCGGGAGGCAGCACAGATACGCAGTATTTT. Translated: CASSLGAGGSTDTQYF.

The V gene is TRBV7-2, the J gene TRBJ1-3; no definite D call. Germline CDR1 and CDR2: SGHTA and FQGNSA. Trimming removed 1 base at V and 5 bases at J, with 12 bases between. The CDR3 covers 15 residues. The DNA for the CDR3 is TGTGCCAGCAGCTTAGTGTTAGGTCTCAGAAACACCATATATTTT. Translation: CASSLVLGLRNTIYF.

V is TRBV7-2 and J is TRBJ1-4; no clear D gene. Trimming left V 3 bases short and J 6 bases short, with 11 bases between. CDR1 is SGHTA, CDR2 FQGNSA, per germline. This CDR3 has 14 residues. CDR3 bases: TGTGCCAGCAGCTTCGGCGGATTTGATGAAAAACTGTTTTTT. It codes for CASSFGGFDEKLFF.

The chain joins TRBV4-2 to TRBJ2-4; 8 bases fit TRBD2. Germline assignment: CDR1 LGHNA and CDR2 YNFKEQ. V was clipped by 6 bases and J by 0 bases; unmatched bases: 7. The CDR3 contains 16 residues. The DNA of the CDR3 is TGTGCCAGCAGGCGGGAGGCTGGGGAAGCCAAAAACATTCAGTACTTC. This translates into CASRREAGEAKNIQYF.

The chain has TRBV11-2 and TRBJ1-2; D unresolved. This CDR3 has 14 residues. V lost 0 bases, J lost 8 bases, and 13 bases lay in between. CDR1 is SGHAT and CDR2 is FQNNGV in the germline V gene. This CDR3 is CASSLDLAGSGYTF. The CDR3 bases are TGTGCCAGCAGCTTAGATTTAGCAGGCTCGGGCTACACCTTC.

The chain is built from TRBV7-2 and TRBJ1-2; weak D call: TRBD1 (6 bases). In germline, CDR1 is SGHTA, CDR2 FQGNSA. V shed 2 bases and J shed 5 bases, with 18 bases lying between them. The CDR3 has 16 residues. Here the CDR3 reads CASSLRPSQGYYGYTF. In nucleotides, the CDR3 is TGTGCCAGCAGCTTAAGGCCATCACAGGGTTATTATGGCTACACCTTC.

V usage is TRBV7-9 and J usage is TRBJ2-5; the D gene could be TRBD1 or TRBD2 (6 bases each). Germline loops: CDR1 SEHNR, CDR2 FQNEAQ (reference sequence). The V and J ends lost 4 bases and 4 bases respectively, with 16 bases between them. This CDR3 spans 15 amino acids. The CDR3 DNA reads TGTGCCAGCAGCTCGGGGGCCAGCATAGGAGAGACCCAGTACTTC. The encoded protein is CASSSGASIGETQYF.

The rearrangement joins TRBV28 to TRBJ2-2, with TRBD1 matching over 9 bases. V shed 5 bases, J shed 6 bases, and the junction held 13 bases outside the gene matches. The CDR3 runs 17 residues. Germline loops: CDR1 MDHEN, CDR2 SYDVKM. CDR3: CASSPSPGQGTAGELFF. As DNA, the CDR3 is TGTGCCAGCAGTCCCTCTCCGGGACAGGGTACGGCCGGGGAGCTGTTTTTT.

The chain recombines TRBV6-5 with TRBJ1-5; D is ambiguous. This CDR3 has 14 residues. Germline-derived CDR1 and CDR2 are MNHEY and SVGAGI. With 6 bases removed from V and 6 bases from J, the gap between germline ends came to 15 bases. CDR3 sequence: CASSAHMAGQPQHF. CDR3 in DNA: TGTGCCAGCAGCGCTCATATGGCAGGTCAGCCCCAGCATTTT.

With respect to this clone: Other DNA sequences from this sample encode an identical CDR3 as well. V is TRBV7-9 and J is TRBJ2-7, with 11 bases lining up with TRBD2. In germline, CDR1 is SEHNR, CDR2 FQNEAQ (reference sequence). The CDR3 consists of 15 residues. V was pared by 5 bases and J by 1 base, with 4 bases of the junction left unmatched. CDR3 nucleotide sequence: TGTGCCAGCAGCCCCACTAGCGGGAGATCCTACGAGCAGTACTTC. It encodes CASSPTSGRSYEQYF.

CDR3 amino acids: CAISATGETEAFF. In DNA, the CDR3 is TGTGCCATCAGTGCGACAGGGGAAACTGAAGCTTTCTTT. The chain is built from TRBV10-3 and TRBJ1-1, with 8 bases identical to TRBD1. V was clipped by 4 bases and J by 5 bases; unmatched bases: 3. This CDR3 region has 13 residues. CDR1 and CDR2 from the germline V gene are ENHRY and SYGVKD.

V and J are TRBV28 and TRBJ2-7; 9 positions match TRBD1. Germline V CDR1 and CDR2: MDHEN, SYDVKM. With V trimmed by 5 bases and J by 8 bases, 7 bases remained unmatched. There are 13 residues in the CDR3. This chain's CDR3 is CASSPPGQGKQYF. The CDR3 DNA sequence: TGTGCCAGCAGTCCCCCGGGACAGGGAAAGCAGTACTTC.